The present T cell receptor beta chain was sequenced within a study of beta chain features in type 1 diabetes. The isolated RNA, all of it, was reverse transcribed, so expressed TCRB transcripts were what got sequenced. Profiling relied on immunoSEQ multiplex PCR, and the TCRdb table lists in-frame clones only, not all of them. The sample has about 660,000 clones; 11% to 15% are singletons. This clone has only a few counts. No antigen is known for it. General study results and limits: Among patients with Type 1 diabetes, TCRB CDR3s were moderately but significantly shorter in every one of the four CD4+ subsets.

The sequence was collected from a man between 18 and 29 years old with type 1 diabetes. Sequencing used naive CD4+ T cells from blood.

CDR3 sequence (DNA): TGTGCCAGCACCGGGACAGTAAATCAGCCCCAGCATTTT. Translating it yields CASTGTVNQPQHF. The V and J genes are TRBV28 and TRBJ1-5; 7 nucleotides line up with TRBD1. CDR1 and CDR2 from the germline V gene are MDHEN and SYDVKM. The CDR3 is made up of 13 amino acids. The junction had 4 bases not matched to a gene; V was cut back by 7 bases and J by 4 bases.